This T cell receptor beta chain was sequenced for a study of cytomegalovirus exposure and HLA in healthy donors. General study results and limits: Later analysis suggested links between common viral pathogens and several top significant clusters. Further analysis, carried out later, found HLA-associated TCR beta chains more clonally expanded than equally common other chains.

Comment on this clone: Antigen unknown.

PCR involved 60 Vbeta and 13 Jbeta primers. TCRdb's copy holds only in-frame clones and misses some; the assay was immunoSEQ multiplex PCR. The data show 110,000 to 150,000 clones, roughly 70% seen once. V shed 8 bases and J shed 1 base, with 14 bases lying between them. CDR1 MNHEY and CDR2 SMNVEV come from the germline V gene (reference sequence). The length of the CDR3 is 14 residues. The source material was PBMCs. The chain recombines TRBV27 with TRBJ1-1; TRBD1 might be the D (5 bases). This TCR was recovered from a man aged 25-45 years in good health and CMV-seronegative. The DNA for the CDR3 is TGTGCCAGCGCTCGGGGGAGGCAGAACACTGAAGCTTTCTTT. Protein product: CASARGRQNTEAFF.